This TCR beta chain stems from a study of identical twins. This clonotype was counted many times. Its antigen is unidentified. This CDR3 comprises 14 residues. Germline V gene data show CDR1 as MNHNS and CDR2 as SASEGT. V shed 8 bases, J shed 9 bases, and the junction held 11 bases outside the gene matches. Broader study findings: Fewer insertions were carried by abundant cord blood beta clonotypes, but none was seen in memory repertoires. There was an excess of low generation probability in the out-of-frame alpha sequences that twins shared.

Template switching (which added a universal primer site) was used, and cDNA carried unique molecular identifiers. TCRdb independently ran MiXCR on the 5' RACE reads; one entry per CDR3 protein. The table lists 150,000 or so distinct CDR3 sequences, roughly 3.5% of them singletons. V and J are TRBV6-1 and TRBJ2-1; 9 nucleotides match TRBD2. This clonotype originated in a man aged 18 to 30 in good health. The sequenced sample consisted of memory T cells sorted from blood. For the CDR3, the DNA is TGTGCCAGCTCGGCGGGAGGGCAAGCGGGTGAGCAGTTCTTC. Its protein product is CASSAGGQAGEQFF.